These 10 T cell receptor beta chains originate from one sample sequenced in a study of CD8+ T cells in alopecia areata. cDNA prepared by RNA extraction and subsequent reverse transcription served as the template for sequencing. The data were produced by immunoSEQ multiplex PCR, yet TCRdb's version contains in-frame clones alone and is incomplete. This sample carries 110,000 or so clones, approximately 50% of them seen once, and the ten largest clones take more than 20%. Input material: NKG2D-low CD8+ T cells sorted from blood. These receptors were taken from a human donor with alopecia areata.

The chain couples TRBV27 to TRBJ1-5; D remains ambiguous. Trimming took off 5 bases at V and 5 bases at J, with 13 bases between the two ends. Germline-derived CDR1 and CDR2 are MNHEY and SMNVEV (reference sequence). The CDR3 runs to 14 residues. CDR3 nucleotide sequence: TGTGCCAGCAGTCTAATGGGCCCCCATCAGCCCCAGCATTTT. This encodes CASSLMGPHQPQHF.

The gene calls are TRBV29-1 and TRBJ2-1; D is perhaps TRBD1 or TRBD2 (5 bases each). Germline values: CDR1 SQVTM, CDR2 ANQGSEA. V was cut by 6 bases and J by 9 bases, with 15 bases left in between. The CDR3 has 12 amino acids. This CDR3 reads CSVVALGVEQFF. The DNA for the CDR3 is TGCAGCGTGGTCGCACTAGGGGTTGAGCAGTTCTTC.

This chain joins TRBV6-1 and TRBJ2-3; D is possibly TRBD1 (5 bases). Germline V CDR1 and CDR2: MNHNS, SASEGT. V lost 10 bases, J lost 8 bases, and 10 bases lay in between. This CDR3 spans 10 amino acids. DNA for the CDR3: TGTGCCACCACCCAGGGTACGCAGTATTTT. Amino acid sequence: CATTQGTQYF.

The chain is built from TRBV27 and TRBJ1-5; tentatively, D is TRBD1 (5 bases). The CDR3 length is 13 residues. Germline CDR1 MNHEY, CDR2 SMNVEV (reference sequence). Trimming stripped 3 bases from V and 6 bases from J, with 9 bases between. CDR3 region: CASSFSGFQPQHF. DNA of the CDR3: TGTGCCAGCAGTTTTTCAGGGTTTCAGCCCCAGCATTTT.

This clone has more than one count but fewer than ten. The chain recombines TRBV29-1 with TRBJ2-1; D remains unclear. Trimming shortened V by 1 base and J by 7 bases, and 20 bases separated the two germline ends. The CDR3 consists of 16 residues. CDR1 and CDR2 from the germline V gene are SQVTM and ANQGSEA. DNA of the CDR3: TGCAGCGTTGAAGTCCGGGTAGCAGAAGGGCGGAATGAGCAGTTCTTC. Translation gives CSVEVRVAEGRNEQFF.

This clone has a handful of counts. The chain has TRBV28 and TRBJ2-7, with D perhaps TRBD2 (8 bases). The CDR3 is made up of 16 amino acids. The germline V gene encodes CDR1 MDHEN and CDR2 SYDVKM. V shed 6 bases and J shed 6 bases, with 24 bases lying between them. The CDR3 coding sequence is TGTGCCAGCAGCCCCGGGGGGGGACAGCCCTGGAGCGAGCAGTACTTC. It translates to CASSPGGGQPWSEQYF.

V usage is TRBV4-1 and J usage is TRBJ2-1; 11 bases are shared with TRBD2. The germline gives CDR1 MGHRA, CDR2 YSYEKL. The CDR3 spans 16 residues. J was trimmed by 9 bases and V by 4 bases; bases with no gene match: 11. CDR3 in amino acids: CASSPYRLAGLGEQFF. Written as DNA, the CDR3 is TGCGCCAGCAGCCCGTATCGACTAGCGGGACTCGGTGAGCAGTTCTTC.

This sequence joins TRBV5-8 and TRBJ2-1; D remains ambiguous. Trimming removed 4 bases from V and 6 bases from J, with 8 bases in between. The CDR3 length is 12 residues. The germline V gene has CDR1 SGHTS and CDR2 YDEGEE. The CDR3 sequence: CASSPWSNEQFF. CDR3 nucleotide sequence: TGTGCCAGCAGCCCATGGTCCAATGAGCAGTTCTTC.

The table lists this clone with a few counts. The chain joins TRBV4-1 to TRBJ2-6; 8 bases map to TRBD1. The germline gives CDR1 MGHRA, CDR2 YSYEKL. The V and J ends lost 4 bases and 5 bases, in that order; junction bases with no gene match: 4. The CDR3 contains 15 residues. The CDR3 is CASSLGQGWANVLTF. The CDR3 DNA is TGCGCCAGCAGCCTCGGACAGGGCTGGGCCAACGTCCTGACTTTC.

The table lists this clone with many counts. The CDR3 DNA sequence: TGTGCCAGTAGTCCGTCCGTAACGACCTCCTACGAGCAGTACTTC. Its protein product is CASSPSVTTSYEQYF. The rearrangement uses TRBV19 and TRBJ2-7, with D uncertain. Trimming stripped 5 bases from V and 0 bases from J, with 14 bases between. Germline CDR1 reads LNHDA; CDR2 reads SQIVND (reference sequence). CDR3 length: 15 amino acids.